Presented here are 26 T cell receptor beta chains from one specimen sequenced in a study of cytomegalovirus exposure and HLA in healthy donors. PCR used 60 Vbeta primers and 13 Jbeta primers. Method: immunoSEQ multiplex PCR; TCRdb's copy keeps in-frame clones and lacks some. The sample includes 120,000 or so clones, 70% to 80% of them seen just once. Source material: PBMCs. These receptors came from a woman between 50 and 59 years old in good health and CMV-seropositive.

This clone occurred once. The junction and the germline gene differ at one end; a read error may be behind it. The CDR3 DNA sequence: TGTGCTAGCAGCAAGGGGACAGCTCAAGAGACCCAGTACTTC. Translation gives CASSKGTAQETQYF. The chain combines TRBV7-7 with TRBJ2-5; 7 nucleotides match TRBD1. This CDR3 has 14 amino acids. Germline CDR1 and CDR2: SSHAT and FNYEAQ (reference sequence).

The J gene is TRBJ1-1, the V gene TRBV11-1, with D hard to call. Germline V gene data show CDR1 as SGHAT and CDR2 as FQDESV (reference sequence). With 5 bases removed from V and 1 base from J, the gap between germline ends came to 2 bases. This CDR3 has 11 amino acids. CDR3 in DNA: TGTGCCAGCAGCCAGAACACTGAAGCTTTCTTT. The encoded protein is CASSQNTEAFF.

V usage is TRBV6-1 and J usage is TRBJ1-6; no reliable D call. This CDR3 is 14 amino acids long. The germline V gene has CDR1 MNHNS and CDR2 SASEGT. Trimming cost V 5 bases and J 9 bases, with 14 bases left between them. CDR3 sequence reads: CASSITAFGSPLHF. In DNA form, the CDR3 reads TGTGCCAGCAGTATAACCGCGTTCGGTTCACCCCTCCACTTT.

This CDR3 reads CASSTFPREAFF. Here the CDR3 DNA reads TGTGCCAGCAGCACCTTCCCGAGGGAAGCTTTCTTT. J is TRBJ1-1 and V is TRBV5-8; D ambiguous. Germline lookup yields CDR1 SGHTS and CDR2 YDEGEE. The CDR3 runs to 12 residues. The ends were cut back, 4 bases at V and 8 bases at J, with 12 bases in the middle. The variable domain in full, with the rest retrieved from reference TRBV5-8 and TRBJ1-1, is EAGVTQSPTHLIKTRGQQATLRCSPISGHTSVYWYQQALGLGLQFLLWYDEGEERNRGNFPPRFSGRQFPNYSSELNVNALELEDSALYLCASSTFPREAFFGQGTRLTVV.

This chain joins TRBV19 and TRBJ2-6; D not certain. This CDR3 comprises 16 residues. The V gene's germline CDR1 is LNHDA and CDR2 SQIVND (reference sequence). Between the trimmed V and J ends, which lost 7 bases and 2 bases, there was a span of 15 bases. Written as DNA, the CDR3 is TGTGCCAGTACCGTCTTCGGTGGTCCTGGGGCCAACGTCCTGACTTTC. It codes for CASTVFGGPGANVLTF.

The chain couples TRBV5-6 to TRBJ2-3; 9 positions agree with TRBD2. The CDR3 is made up of 16 amino acids. J lost 4 bases, V lost 4 bases, and 10 bases had no gene match. Germline V gene lookup returns CDR1 SGHDT and CDR2 YYEEEE. CDR3 coding DNA: TGTGCCAGCAGCACCCTTAGCGGGGGCTCATCAGATACGCAGTATTTT. This codes for CASSTLSGGSSDTQYF.

J is TRBJ1-1 and V is TRBV6-5, with D possibly matching TRBD1 (6 bases). The CDR3 has 16 amino acids. Germline CDR1 and CDR2: MNHEY and SVGAGI. The V and J ends lost 1 base and 1 base respectively, with 13 bases between them. Here the CDR3 DNA reads TGTGCCAGCAGTTACTTCGGGGGGCGGGGGAACACTGAAGCTTTCTTT. Translation: CASSYFGGRGNTEAFF.

This rearrangement joins TRBV7-3 to TRBJ2-1; tentative D call: TRBD2 (5 bases). The V gene's germline CDR1 is SGHTA and CDR2 FQGTGA. The CDR3 has 13 amino acids. The germline V and J ends were trimmed by 2 bases and 5 bases, with 7 bases remaining between them. The CDR3 nucleotides are TGTGCCAGCAGCTTACGGCGGGACAATGAGCAGTTCTTC. It encodes CASSLRRDNEQFF. The full variable domain, its missing parts supplied by reference TRBV7-3 and TRBJ2-1, is GAGVSQTPSNKVTEKGKYVELRCDPISGHTALYWYRQSLGQGPEFLIYFQGTGAADDSGLPNDRFFAVRPEGSVSTLKIQRTERGDSAVYLCASSLRRDNEQFFGPGTRLTVL.

The chain uses TRBV11-3 and TRBJ1-2; D uncertain. The V and J ends lost 1 base and 7 bases respectively, with 7 bases between them. The germline gives CDR1 SGHNT, CDR2 YENEEA. The CDR3 length is 12 residues. CDR3 in DNA: TGTGCCAGCAGCTTAGCATTCAGTGGCTACACCTTC. Translated, it gives CASSLAFSGYTF.

About this clone itself: Germline is not matched at one junction end, which may reflect a read error. This chain connects TRBV11-2 to TRBJ2-4, with D perhaps matching TRBD1 (6 bases). The CDR3 is 13 amino acids. Germline CDR1 is SGHAT and CDR2 is FQNNGV. CDR3 loop: CASSLRSEGVSHF. CDR3 sequence (DNA): TGTGCCAGCAGCTTACGAAGTGAGGGGGTATCGCACTTC.

This chain joins TRBV7-9 and TRBJ2-5; D remains ambiguous. There are 15 residues in the CDR3. From germline, CDR1 is SEHNR and CDR2 FQNEAQ (reference sequence). Deletions cut 1 base from V and 5 bases from J, with 14 bases between. In nucleotides, the CDR3 is TGTGCCAGCAGCTTAGGGGCAAGTCTAAGGGAGACCCAGTACTTC. Residues: CASSLGASLRETQYF.

This clone came up many times. The chain carries TRBV19 and TRBJ2-5; 8 bases align to TRBD2. V trimming: 3 bases; J trimming: 1 base; junction bases outside the gene matches: 7. Germline V lookup: CDR1 LNHDA, CDR2 SQIVND (reference sequence). This CDR3 is built from 16 residues. CDR3 protein: CASSMGVAGRQETQYF. CDR3 in DNA: TGTGCCAGTAGTATGGGTGTAGCGGGGCGCCAAGAGACCCAGTACTTC.

V usage is TRBV4-3 and J usage is TRBJ1-2; possible D gene TRBD1, 5 bases. Trimming left V 4 bases short and J 8 bases short, with 20 bases between. The CDR3 covers 15 residues. Germline-derived CDR1 and CDR2 are LGHNA and YSLEER. The CDR3 DNA is TGCGCCAGCAGCCCAAGCGGGGAGGGGAAGTACGGCTACACCTTC. It codes for CASSPSGEGKYGYTF.

This clone turned up a few times. CDR3 sequence reads: CASSRNQDLRAEAFF. CDR3 DNA: TGTGCCAGCAGTCGGAACCAGGACCTCAGGGCTGAAGCTTTCTTT. The chain joins TRBV6-5 to TRBJ1-1; possibly TRBD1 for D (5 bases). V lost 5 bases and J lost 6, with 19 bases in between. The CDR3 spans 15 residues. CDR1 and CDR2 from the germline V gene are MNHEY and SVGAGI.

A remark on this clone: At one end, the junction sequence differs from germline, possibly due to a read error. This chain connects TRBV7-7 to TRBJ2-1, with D possibly being TRBD2 (6 bases). CDR1 is SSHAT, CDR2 FNYEAQ, per germline (reference sequence). The CDR3 contains 15 residues. Here the CDR3 DNA reads TGTGCTAGCAGCTCCCTGGGAGGCTCCTACAATGAGCAGTTCTTC. Its translation is CASSSLGGSYNEQFF.

The V and J genes are TRBV5-6 and TRBJ2-7; 9 bases are shared with TRBD1. CDR3 size: 16 residues. Germline assignment: CDR1 SGHDT and CDR2 YYEEEE. V lost 4 bases, J lost 3 bases, and 11 bases stayed unmatched. The CDR3 here is CASSRPPGQGVYEQYF. CDR3 in DNA: TGTGCCAGCAGCCGGCCCCCGGGACAGGGAGTCTACGAGCAGTACTTC.

This clone was seen more than once but under ten times. This sequence joins TRBV6-5 and TRBJ1-2, with 12 bases matching TRBD1. CDR3 size: 15 residues. V lost 7 bases, J lost 7 bases, and 10 bases stayed unmatched. Germline CDR1 is MNHEY and CDR2 is SVGAGI. CDR3 region: CASTLGTGGFVGYTF. CDR3 bases: TGTGCCAGCACCCTCGGGACAGGGGGCTTCGTTGGCTACACCTTC.

The chain uses TRBV2 and TRBJ1-2, with 9 bases fitting TRBD1. CDR1 and CDR2 (germline): SNHLY, FYNNEI. This CDR3 comprises 14 residues. Trimming took 8 bases from V and 4 from J; bases not matched to a gene: 8. CDR3 in DNA: TGTGCCAGCCGGGACAGGGCCGGGGGCTATGGCTACACCTTC. Residues: CASRDRAGGYGYTF.

The rearrangement joins TRBV7-2 to TRBJ2-7, with D tentatively TRBD2 (6 bases). The germline CDR1 and CDR2 sequences are SGHTA and FQGNSA. Trimming left V 5 bases short and J 3 bases short, with 17 bases between. The CDR3 spans 15 residues. The CDR3 protein is CASSPSPGRSYEQYF. The CDR3 region has the DNA TGTGCCAGCAGCCCCTCCCCGGGGAGGAGCTACGAGCAGTACTTC. The variable domain in full, with the rest retrieved from reference TRBV7-2 and TRBJ2-7, is GAGVSQSPSNKVTEKGKDVELRCDPISGHTALYWYRQSLGQGLEFLIYFQGNSAPDKSGLPSDRFSAERTGGSVSTLTIQRTQQEDSAVYLCASSPSPGRSYEQYFGPGTRLTVT.

The sample holds one count of this clone. J is TRBJ2-6 and V is TRBV7-3; tentative D call: TRBD1 (5 bases). Germline CDR1 is SGHTA and CDR2 is FQGTGA. This CDR3 spans 18 amino acids. Between the trimmed V and J ends, which lost 1 base and 3 bases, there was a span of 16 bases. The CDR3: CASSLRGPSAGGANVLTF. CDR3 bases: TGTGCCAGCAGCTTAAGGGGCCCCTCTGCAGGTGGGGCCAACGTCCTGACTTTC.

The V call is TRBV10-2, the J call TRBJ2-4; D is perhaps TRBD2 (6 bases). The CDR3 is made up of 14 amino acids. Trimming removed 6 bases at V and 1 base at J, with 10 bases between. Germline V CDR1 and CDR2: WSHSY, SAAADI. This chain's CDR3 is CASRPGAAKNIQYF. CDR3 DNA: TGCGCCAGCAGGCCGGGAGCGGCCAAAAACATTCAGTACTTC.

The chain is built from TRBV6-1 and TRBJ1-3; no reliable D call. The CDR3 consists of 14 residues. Germline assignment: CDR1 MNHNS and CDR2 SASEGT. Trimming removed 7 bases at V and 0 bases at J, with 10 bases between. The DNA for the CDR3 is TGTGCCAGCATTTCCCCTAACTCTGGAAACACCATATATTTT. It translates to CASISPNSGNTIYF.

Of note for this clone: One end of the junction does not line up with germline, which may come from a read error. This chain connects TRBV7-2 to TRBJ1-2, with D maybe TRBD1 (5 bases). The length of the CDR3 is 15 residues. Looked up from germline, CDR1 is SGHTA and CDR2 is FQGNSA. In nucleotides, the CDR3 is TGTGCCAGCAGCTACGGATCGGGGGAGGGGTATGGCTACCCCTTC. Translation gives CASSYGSGEGYGYPF.

This clone was detected a few times. V is TRBV13 and J is TRBJ1-2; D is possibly TRBD1 (5 bases). V was shortened by 2 bases and J by 1 base, with 11 bases between the two germline ends. Germline lookup yields CDR1 PRHDT and CDR2 FYEKMQ (reference sequence). This CDR3 has 15 amino acids. The DNA for the CDR3 is TGTGCCAGCAGCTTACTCCAGGGCGGTAACTATGGCTACACCTTC. Translation gives CASSLLQGGNYGYTF.

V usage is TRBV30 and J usage is TRBJ2-7; perhaps TRBD1 as D (6 bases). The V end was cut by 1 base, the J end by 5 bases, with 18 bases between. The CDR3 totals 15 residues. Germline loops: CDR1 GTSNPN, CDR2 SVGIG (reference sequence). The CDR3 DNA sequence: TGTGCCTGGAGTGCGGACAGCAAATTGGGCCACGAGCAGTACTTC. This encodes CAWSADSKLGHEQYF.

The chain is built from TRBV11-2 and TRBJ1-2; TRBD1 is a possible D gene (6 bases). This CDR3 contains 16 residues. V lost 0 bases, J lost 2 bases, and 13 bases lay in between. Germline-derived CDR1 and CDR2 are SGHAT and FQNNGV. This CDR3 reads CASSLDAGAQNYGYTF. The CDR3 DNA reads as TGTGCCAGCAGCTTAGATGCGGGGGCGCAAAACTATGGCTACACCTTC.